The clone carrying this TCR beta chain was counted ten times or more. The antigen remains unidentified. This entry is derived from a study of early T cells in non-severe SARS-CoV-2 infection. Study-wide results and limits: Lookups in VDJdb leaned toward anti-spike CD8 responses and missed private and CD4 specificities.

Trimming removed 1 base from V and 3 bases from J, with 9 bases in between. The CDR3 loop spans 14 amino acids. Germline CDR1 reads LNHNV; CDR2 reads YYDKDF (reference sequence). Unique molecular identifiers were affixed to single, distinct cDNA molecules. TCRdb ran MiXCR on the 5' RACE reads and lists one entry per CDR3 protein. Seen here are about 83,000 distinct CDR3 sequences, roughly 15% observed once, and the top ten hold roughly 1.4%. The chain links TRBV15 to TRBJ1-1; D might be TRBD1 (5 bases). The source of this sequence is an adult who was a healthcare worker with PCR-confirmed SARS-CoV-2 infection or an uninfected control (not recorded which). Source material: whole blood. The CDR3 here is CATSRGGGDTEAFF. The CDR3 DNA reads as TGTGCCACCAGCAGAGGAGGAGGGGACACTGAAGCTTTCTTT.